One sample yielded the 4 T cell receptor beta chains listed below, sequenced in a study of blood T cell repertoires in COVID-19. Libraries were prepared by immunoSEQ multiplex PCR; TCRdb keeps only in-frame clonotypes and omits some of them. The data show around 280,000 clones, around nine tenths seen once. The sequenced sample was PBMCs or T cells enriched from blood (not recorded which). These TCRs come from a woman aged 35 to 49 who had recovered from COVID-19.

The chain joins TRBV15 to TRBJ1-4; TRBD1 might be the D (6 bases). The CDR3 has 15 amino acids. Deletions cut 1 base from V and 4 bases from J, with 10 bases between. The germline gives CDR1 LNHNV, CDR2 YYDKDF (reference sequence). The CDR3: CATSRGGTSNEKLFF. CDR3 coding DNA: TGTGCCACCAGCAGAGGGGGGACAAGTAATGAAAAACTGTTTTTT.

V gene TRBV14 combines with J gene TRBJ2-2; TRBD2 might be the D (5 bases). The V end was cut by 8 bases, the J end by 6 bases, with 10 bases between. The germline CDR1 and CDR2 sequences are SGHDN and FVKESK. This CDR3 has 12 amino acids. Here the CDR3 DNA reads TGTGCCAGCGCCCTCGGGGCCGGGGAGCTGTTTTTT. Its protein is CASALGAGELFF. Full variable domain (rest looked up from reference TRBV14 and TRBJ2-2): EAGVTQFPSHSVIEKGQTVTLRCDPISGHDNLYWYRRVMGKEIKFLLHFVKESKQDESGMPNNRFLAERTGGTYSTLKVQPAELEDSGVYFCASALGAGELFFGEGSRLTVL.

The chain couples TRBV6-2 or TRBV6-3 to TRBJ2-1; 10 bases are a match to TRBD1. The V segment lost 0 bases and the J segment 7 bases; nucleotides outside the gene matches: 6. The germline CDR1 and CDR2 sequences are MNHEY and SVGEGT. CDR3 length equals 16 residues. CDR3 in amino acids: CASSYSDRGLRNEQFF. The CDR3 nucleotides read TGTGCCAGCAGTTACTCGGACAGGGGGTTGAGGAATGAGCAGTTCTTC.

The J gene is TRBJ2-7, the V gene TRBV10-3; 8 bases agree with TRBD1. In germline, CDR1 is ENHRY, CDR2 SYGVKD. This CDR3 region has 15 residues. V was clipped by 2 bases and J by 5 bases; unmatched bases: 8. CDR3 in DNA: TGTGCCATCAGTGAGAGAAACAGGGGGAGTGACGAGCAGTACTTC. It encodes CAISERNRGSDEQYF.